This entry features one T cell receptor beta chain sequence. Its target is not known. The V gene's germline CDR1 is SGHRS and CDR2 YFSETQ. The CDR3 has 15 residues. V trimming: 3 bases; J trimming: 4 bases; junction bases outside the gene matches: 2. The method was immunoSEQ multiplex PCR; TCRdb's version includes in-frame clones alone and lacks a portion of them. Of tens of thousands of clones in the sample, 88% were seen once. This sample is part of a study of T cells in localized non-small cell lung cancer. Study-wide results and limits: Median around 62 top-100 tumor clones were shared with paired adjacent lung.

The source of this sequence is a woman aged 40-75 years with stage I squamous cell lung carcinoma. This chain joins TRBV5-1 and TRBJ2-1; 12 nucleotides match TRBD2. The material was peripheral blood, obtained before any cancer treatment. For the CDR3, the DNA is TGCGCCAGCAGCTGGACTAGCGGGGAATACAATGAGCAGTTCTTC. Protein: CASSWTSGEYNEQFF.